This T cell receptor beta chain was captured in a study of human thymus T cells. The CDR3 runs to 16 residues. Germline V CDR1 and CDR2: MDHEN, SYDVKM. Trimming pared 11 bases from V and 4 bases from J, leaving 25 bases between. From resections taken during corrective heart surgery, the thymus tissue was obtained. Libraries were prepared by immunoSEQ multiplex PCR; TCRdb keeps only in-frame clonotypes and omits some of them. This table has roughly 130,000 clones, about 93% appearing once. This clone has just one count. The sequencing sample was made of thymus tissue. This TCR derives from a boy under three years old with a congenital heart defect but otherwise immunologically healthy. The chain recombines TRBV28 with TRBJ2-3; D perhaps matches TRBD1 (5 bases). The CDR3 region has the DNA TGTGCCGTAGAGGTTCCCCACAGAAGGGGTCCAGATACGCAGTATTTT. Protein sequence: CAVEVPHRRGPDTQYF.